The rows below give T cell receptor beta chains drawn from one sample of a study of response to subunit inactivated influenza vaccine. TCRdb fed the RT-PCR reads into MiXCR, producing one record per CDR3 protein. Counted here are about 520,000 distinct CDR3 sequences, approximately 7.7% occurring once; the ten biggest clones make up around 13%. The specimen was PBMCs from blood, collected roughly 24 months after vaccination. Every receptor here comes from a man aged 50-75 years who received an inactivated influenza vaccine. Both conserved end residues are trimmed from each CDR3.

V gene,J gene,CDR3 protein
TRBV12-3/TRBV12-4,TRBJ1-1,ASSLNQGAEAF
TRBV2,TRBJ1-5,ASRVGGWKPQH
TRBV5-1,TRBJ2-3,ASSLNAPQRDTQY
TRBV9,TRBJ1-3,ASSVAFGYSGNTIY
TRBV20-1,TRBJ2-7,SAEGGAAYEQY
TRBV29-1,TRBJ1-2,SVADRGYGYT
TRBV28,TRBJ2-7,ASSRNRAYEQY
TRBV6-1,TRBJ2-5,ASSKTGTGRETQY
TRBV12-3/TRBV12-4,TRBJ2-5,ASTPQSRRETQY
TRBV4-2,TRBJ1-5,ASSQGDGFNQPQH
TRBV12-3/TRBV12-4,TRBJ2-3,ASSAGTGLDTQY
TRBV20-1,TRBJ2-1,STGGVAGEEQF
TRBV21-1,TRBJ1-1,ASSNRQGGDTEAF
TRBV29-1,TRBJ2-3,SVETWRGGNTDTQY
TRBV6-2/TRBV6-3,TRBJ2-2,ASSSTTSGRATTGELF
TRBV7-2,TRBJ2-7,ASSPRREYEQY
TRBV7-2,TRBJ2-4,ASSGGPGDIQY
TRBV11-2,TRBJ1-1,ASSLVVGQNTEAF
TRBV20-1,TRBJ2-7,SARGGSGGSYEQY
TRBV28,TRBJ2-7,ASTLIAGQGPSYEQY
TRBV20-1,TRBJ2-5,SARGGGRVVRETQY
TRBV12-3/TRBV12-4,TRBJ1-3,ASSLLGRNTIY
TRBV9,TRBJ2-5,ASSEVSGRHQETQY
TRBV11-2,TRBJ1-2,ASSLGRQYYGYT
TRBV9,TRBJ2-2,ASSVAPGTSGHTGELF
TRBV7-9,TRBJ2-2,ASSSLWGSNTGELF
TRBV7-9,TRBJ1-5,ASSLRGSNQPQH
TRBV10-3,TRBJ1-6,AIRSAELSYNSPLH
TRBV5-6,TRBJ1-1,ASSLTLMNTEAF
TRBV20-1,TRBJ1-5,SAQEEGGQPQH
TRBV20-1,TRBJ2-7,SAGDRMTYEQY
TRBV20-1,TRBJ1-2,SADDSGYT
TRBV5-1,TRBJ2-2,ASSLSGGVKTGELF
TRBV11-3,TRBJ2-7,ASSLSKRDEQY
TRBV29-1,TRBJ2-1,SVQGGIGSNEQF
TRBV5-1,TRBJ2-1,ASSLMGPDNEQF
TRBV3-1,TRBJ1-2,ASSQVSGGTYYGYT
TRBV20-1,TRBJ1-4,SARDHQGADEKLF
TRBV6-2/TRBV6-3,TRBJ1-1,ASSYTGATEAF
TRBV3-1,TRBJ1-1,ASSQDSAADTEAF